The 17 T cell receptor beta chains below come from one sample, sequenced in a study of blood T cells in healthy people across ages. Alongside a J-beta primer mix, a sample-barcoded 5' primer served in a second PCR lasting 7 to 11 cycles. MiXCR, applied by TCRdb to the 5' RACE reads, yields one record per CDR3 protein. Among about 510,000 distinct CDR3 sequences listed, approximately 26% were seen once. Separately, the same data were catalogued under a study of T cells of mothers and their children.

The sequenced sample was blood. Source of these receptors: a boy aged 2-15 years in good health.

This clonotype was seen more than once but under ten times. One end of the junction does not line up with germline, which may come from a read error. The V call is TRBV6-5, the J call TRBJ2-5; D ambiguous. Germline lookup yields CDR1 MNHEY and CDR2 SVGAGI. This CDR3 has 13 residues. The CDR3 is CACSYQIGETQYF. The DNA of the CDR3 is TGTGCCTGCAGTTACCAGATCGGGGAGACCCAGTACTTC.

This CDR3 is CASSQGVGGYGYTF. The CDR3 DNA reads TGTGCCAGCAGCCAAGGAGTGGGTGGATATGGCTACACCTTC. The chain joins TRBV3-1 to TRBJ1-2; D call uncertain. The germline V gene has CDR1 LGHDT and CDR2 YNNKEL (reference sequence). The V end was cut by 1 base, the J end by 5 bases, with 11 bases between. This CDR3 is 14 amino acids long.

This clonotype has only a few counts. The genes are TRBV7-9 and TRBJ2-3; 8 bases fit TRBD1. Germline CDR1 is SEHNR and CDR2 is FQNEAQ (reference sequence). J gave up 0 bases and V 4 bases, and 6 bases lay outside the gene matches. This CDR3 comprises 16 residues. CDR3 sequence reads: CASSSRDRSSTDTQYF. DNA of the CDR3: TGTGCCAGCAGCTCGCGGGACAGGTCTAGCACAGATACGCAGTATTTT.

CDR3 residues: CASSAAGAGQPQHF. CDR3 nucleotide sequence: TGTGCCAGCAGCGCGGCGGGGGCAGGGCAGCCCCAGCATTTT. The chain has TRBV9 and TRBJ1-5; tentative D call: TRBD1 (6 bases). Germline assignment: CDR1 SGDLS and CDR2 YYNGEE. This CDR3 is built from 14 residues. Trimming cost V 3 bases and J 7 bases, with 14 bases left between them.

In its sample, this clonotype was seen a few times. The genes are TRBV4-1 and TRBJ1-2; unclear D gene. CDR1 MGHRA and CDR2 YSYEKL come from the germline V gene. The CDR3 loop spans 16 amino acids. Trimming took off 0 bases at V and 7 bases at J, with 18 bases between the two ends. CDR3 DNA sequence: TGCGCCAGCAGCCAAGAAGTGGGCAGCCACCAATTTGGCTACACCTTC. Encoded protein: CASSQEVGSHQFGYTF.

The sample holds one count of this clonotype. The CDR3 DNA sequence: TGTGCCAGCAGCCAAATCTCACCGGCAGATACGCAGTATTTT. Residues: CASSQISPADTQYF. The gene calls are TRBV6-5 and TRBJ2-3; D not resolved. Germline CDR1 MNHEY, CDR2 SVGAGI. CDR3 length: 14 residues. V shed 6 bases and J shed 4 bases, with 14 bases lying between them.

As regards this clonotype: Mismatch with germline at one junction end may stem from a read error. V is TRBV27 and J is TRBJ2-1; 10 nucleotides line up with TRBD2. This CDR3 comprises 15 residues. Germline loops: CDR1 MNHEY, CDR2 SMNVEV (reference sequence). CDR3 protein: CACSLTSGDYNEQFF. As DNA, the CDR3 is TGTGCCTGCAGTTTAACTAGCGGGGACTACAATGAGCAGTTCTTC.

This chain joins TRBV18 and TRBJ2-5, with D perhaps being TRBD1 or TRBD2 (5 bases each). V was cut by 3 bases and J by 3 bases, with 8 bases left in between. The germline CDR1 and CDR2 sequences are KGHSH and LQKENI. This CDR3 is built from 13 residues. This CDR3 reads CASSPLGEETQYF. Written as DNA, the CDR3 is TGTGCCAGCTCACCGTTGGGGGAAGAGACCCAGTACTTC.

The chain joins TRBV10-3 to TRBJ2-3, with 14 bases fitting TRBD2. This CDR3 region has 18 residues. CDR1 and CDR2 (germline): ENHRY, SYGVKD. With V trimmed by 2 bases and J by 2 bases, 6 bases remained unmatched. The CDR3 protein is CAISEGGLAGDLTDTQYF. The CDR3 DNA follows: TGTGCCATCAGTGAGGGGGGACTAGCGGGAGACCTCACAGATACGCAGTATTTT.

The chain's CDR3 is CASSRLPGGEQFF. DNA for the CDR3: TGCGCCAGCAGCCGCCTTCCTGGGGGTGAGCAGTTCTTC. V is TRBV5-1 and J is TRBJ2-5, with D perhaps TRBD1 or TRBD2 (5 bases each). The J call may be faulty, since TRBJ2-1 better matches the DNA end. From germline, CDR1 is SGHRS and CDR2 YFSETQ. This CDR3 is 13 amino acids long.

The chain carries TRBV7-2 and TRBJ2-1; D is unresolved. Trimming took 2 bases from V and 0 from J, leaving 14 bases between them. Germline CDR1 reads SGHTA; CDR2 reads FQGNSA. The length of the CDR3 is 17 residues. The CDR3 region is CASSLHPSPLSYNEQFF. CDR3 coding DNA: TGTGCCAGCAGCTTACATCCCAGTCCTCTCTCCTACAATGAGCAGTTCTTC.

This chain uses TRBV7-9 with TRBJ2-7; 10 nucleotides match TRBD2. V lost 3 bases and J lost 7; bases outside the gene matches: 0. This CDR3 contains 12 residues. In germline, CDR1 is SEHNR, CDR2 FQNEAQ (reference sequence). CDR3 nucleotides: TGTGCCAGCAGCTTGACTAGCGGGGAGCAGTACTTC. This sequence encodes CASSLTSGEQYF. The whole variable domain, remainder taken from reference TRBV7-9 and TRBJ2-7, is DTGVSQNPRHKITKRGQNVTFRCDPISEHNRLYWYRQTLGQGPEFLTYFQNEAQLEKSRLLSDRFSAERPKGSFSTLEIQRTEQGDSAMYLCASSLTSGEQYFGPGTRLTVT.

The genes are TRBV7-6 and TRBJ2-3; D may be TRBD1 or TRBD2 (5 bases each). Trimming removed 1 base from V and 6 bases from J, with 14 bases in between. This CDR3 contains 15 residues. Germline V gene sequence: CDR1 SGHVS, CDR2 FNYEAQ. CDR3 region: CASSLVGLGRDTQYF. CDR3 coding DNA: TGTGCCAGCAGCTTAGTGGGATTGGGACGGGATACGCAGTATTTT.

The chain joins TRBV19 to TRBJ2-7; D gene uncertain. This CDR3 is built from 14 residues. With 1 base removed from V and 4 bases from J, the gap between germline ends came to 11 bases. Germline loops: CDR1 LNHDA, CDR2 SQIVND (reference sequence). The DNA of the CDR3 is TGTGCCAGTAGTATAGCCCCTGCCGGATACGAGCAGTACTTC. It translates to CASSIAPAGYEQYF. Full variable domain (rest looked up from reference TRBV19 and TRBJ2-7): DGGITQSPKYLFRKEGQNVTLSCEQNLNHDAMYWYRQDPGQGLRLIYYSQIVNDFQKGDIAEGYSVSREKKESFPLTVTSAQKNPTAFYLCASSIAPAGYEQYFGPGTRLTVT.

The chain couples TRBV3-1 to TRBJ1-1; D is unresolved. V lost 4 bases and J lost 6, with 18 bases in between. The germline V gene has CDR1 LGHDT and CDR2 YNNKEL (reference sequence). This CDR3 has 15 amino acids. The CDR3 here is CASSLLQEPRAEAFF. The CDR3 DNA reads TGTGCCAGCAGCCTACTCCAGGAACCCCGGGCTGAAGCTTTCTTT.

The gene calls are TRBV12-3 or TRBV12-4 and TRBJ2-7; 10 bases line up with TRBD2. The assigned J gene may be wrong: the sequence end matches TRBJ2-5 better. This CDR3 has 15 residues. The CDR3 DNA reads as TGTGCCAGCTGCCATAGCGGGGGGAGTAAAGAGACCCAGTACTTC. Its translation is CASCHSGGSKETQYF.

The table lists this clonotype with many counts. CDR3 region: CATSRAATGVDTQYF. CDR3 nucleotides: TGTGCCACCAGCAGGGCCGCCACAGGGGTCGATACGCAGTATTTT. The chain employs TRBV15 and TRBJ2-3; 7 bases line up with TRBD1. The CDR3 is 15 residues long. V trimming: 3 bases; J trimming: 6 bases; junction bases outside the gene matches: 9. Germline V gene sequence: CDR1 LNHNV, CDR2 YYDKDF (reference sequence). Together with reference TRBV15 and TRBJ2-3, the CDR3 gives the full variable domain: DAMVIQNPRYQVTQFGKPVTLSCSQTLNHNVMYWYQQKSSQAPKLLFHYYDKDFNNEADTPDNFQSRRPNTSFCFLDIRSPGLGDTAMYLCATSRAATGVDTQYFGPGTRLTVL.